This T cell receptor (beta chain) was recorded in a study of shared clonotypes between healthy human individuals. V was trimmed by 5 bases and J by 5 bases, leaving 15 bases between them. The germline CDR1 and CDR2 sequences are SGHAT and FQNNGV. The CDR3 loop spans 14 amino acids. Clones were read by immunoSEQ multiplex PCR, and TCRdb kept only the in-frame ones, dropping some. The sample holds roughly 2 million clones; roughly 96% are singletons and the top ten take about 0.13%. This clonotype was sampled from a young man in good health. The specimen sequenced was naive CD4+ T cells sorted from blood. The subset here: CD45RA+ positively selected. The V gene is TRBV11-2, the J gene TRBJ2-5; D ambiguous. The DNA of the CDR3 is TGTGCCAGCAGCCCACTCGAAGGGCCTGAGACCCAGTACTTC. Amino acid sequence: CASSPLEGPETQYF.